This T cell receptor beta chain was retrieved from a study of Graves' ophthalmopathy and Graves' hyperthyroidism. As for the study in general: Peripheral blood was gathered at first diagnosis, ahead of any treatment whatsoever. Study results and caveats: Most thyroid clonotypes expanded beyond 0.001 frequency were also found in blood.

Researchers took RNA transcripts and amplified TCR beta CDR3 regions from them. HTBI primers were employed in first-round RT-PCR, then a second-round multiplex PCR followed. MiXCR, run by TCRdb on the multiplex PCR reads, gives a single entry per CDR3 protein. Of approximately 700,000 distinct CDR3 sequences in the sample, 40% were seen once. This clonotype showed up just once. Its antigen is undetermined. Trimming cost V 8 bases and J 6 bases; bases outside gene matches: 12. The germline gives CDR1 SQVTM, CDR2 ANQGSEA. This CDR3 comprises 13 residues. The rearrangement joins TRBV29-1 to TRBJ1-1, with 7 nucleotides matching TRBD1. Sequencing used peripheral blood. This receptor was obtained from an adult man with Graves' ophthalmopathy. Here the CDR3 reads CSTHGQVWPEAFF. The CDR3 DNA follows: TGCAGCACTCATGGACAGGTATGGCCTGAAGCTTTCTTT.